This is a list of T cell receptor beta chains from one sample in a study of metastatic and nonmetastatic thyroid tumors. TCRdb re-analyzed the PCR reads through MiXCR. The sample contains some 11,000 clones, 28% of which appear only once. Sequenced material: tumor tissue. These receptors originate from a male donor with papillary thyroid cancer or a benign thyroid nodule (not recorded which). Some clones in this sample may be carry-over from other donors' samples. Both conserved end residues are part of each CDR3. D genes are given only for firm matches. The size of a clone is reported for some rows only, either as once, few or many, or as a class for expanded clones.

CDR3 DNA: TGTGCTAGCCACGCGGGGGGCACGATGAACACTGAAGCTTTCTTT
CDR3 protein: CASHAGGTMNTEAFF
V gene: TRBV12-5
clone size: medium-sized
J gene: TRBJ1-1
D gene: NA

CDR3 DNA: TGTGCCAGCAGCTTAGGGCAGGGAGGGTCCTTT
CDR3 protein: CASSLGQGGSF
V gene: TRBV13
clone size: NA
J gene: TRBJ1-1
D gene: NA

CDR3 DNA: TGTGCCAGCATCACAGGGGTCTCTGGAAACACCATATATTTT
CDR3 protein: CASITGVSGNTIYF
V gene: TRBV6-1
clone size: NA
J gene: TRBJ1-3
D gene: TRBD1

CDR3 DNA: TGTGCCAGCAGCTTATTGGGGGGCGTCTACGAGCAGTACTTC
CDR3 protein: CASSLLGGVYEQYF
V gene: TRBV7-9
clone size: NA
J gene: TRBJ2-7
D gene: NA

CDR3 DNA: TGTGCCAGTGGGGAGGGAAGCTCCTACGAGCAGTACTTC
CDR3 protein: CASGEGSSYEQYF
V gene: TRBV27
clone size: few
J gene: TRBJ2-7
D gene: TRBD2

CDR3 DNA: TGTGCCTGGAGTGTCTCGGGATCTTCACCCCTCCACTTT
CDR3 protein: CAWSVSGSSPLHF
V gene: TRBV30
clone size: NA
J gene: TRBJ1-6
D gene: NA

CDR3 DNA: TGCGCCAGCAGCTTGACCTCAGCGGCCGACTACGAGCAGTACTTC
CDR3 protein: CASSLTSAADYEQYF
V gene: TRBV5-1
clone size: NA
J gene: TRBJ2-7
D gene: NA

CDR3 DNA: TGCAGCGTTAGGGGGGTCGGGTACGAGCAGTACTTC
CDR3 protein: CSVRGVGYEQYF
V gene: TRBV29-1
clone size: many
J gene: TRBJ2-7
D gene: NA

CDR3 DNA: TGTGCCAGCAGCGCAGGACTGAATGTGAACACTGAAGCTTTCTTT
CDR3 protein: CASSAGLNVNTEAFF
V gene: TRBV11-2
clone size: once
J gene: TRBJ1-1
D gene: NA

CDR3 DNA: TGCAGCGCCCACATGGGGTTAGGCTACACCTTC
CDR3 protein: CSAHMGLGYTF
V gene: TRBV29-1
clone size: many
J gene: TRBJ1-2
D gene: NA

CDR3 DNA: TGCGCCAGCAGCCAGAACCTAGCGGAAACCCAAGAGACCCAGTACTTC
CDR3 protein: CASSQNLAETQETQYF
V gene: TRBV4-1
clone size: many
J gene: TRBJ2-5
D gene: TRBD2

CDR3 DNA: TGTGCCAGCACTCGGGACAGCTTACTAGCCCTCTCCTACGAGCAGTACTTC
CDR3 protein: CASTRDSLLALSYEQYF
V gene: TRBV2
clone size: NA
J gene: TRBJ2-7
D gene: NA

CDR3 DNA: TGTGCCACCAGTCCAGGCGGGGGCAACGAGCAGTACTTC
CDR3 protein: CATSPGGGNEQYF
V gene: TRBV24-1
clone size: medium-sized
J gene: TRBJ2-7
D gene: NA

CDR3 DNA: TGTGCCAGCAGTTTCCTGGTGGGATGGGCAGAGCAGTACTTC
CDR3 protein: CASSFLVGWAEQYF
V gene: TRBV27
clone size: NA
J gene: TRBJ2-7
D gene: NA

CDR3 DNA: TGTGCCAGCAGAGCGAGGGGGGGGTCAGCCAAAAACATTCAGTACTTC
CDR3 protein: CASRARGGSAKNIQYF
V gene: TRBV6-1
clone size: NA
J gene: TRBJ2-4
D gene: NA

CDR3 DNA: TGCGCCAGCAGCTTTACGACTAGCACAGATACGCAGTATTTT
CDR3 protein: CASSFTTSTDTQYF
V gene: TRBV5-1
clone size: medium-sized
J gene: TRBJ2-3
D gene: NA

CDR3 DNA: TGCGCCAGCAGCCAAGACAGGGGGCCAGTTAATTCACCCCTCCACTTT
CDR3 protein: CASSQDRGPVNSPLHF
V gene: TRBV4-1
clone size: many
J gene: TRBJ1-6
D gene: TRBD1

CDR3 DNA: TGCAGTGCTAGAGATGTGACAGGGGGCAAAGGCTATGGCTACACCTTC
CDR3 protein: CSARDVTGGKGYGYTF
V gene: TRBV20-1
clone size: NA
J gene: TRBJ1-2
D gene: TRBD1

CDR3 DNA: TGTGCCAGCAGCAGACAGGAGGGGTACTACGAGCAGTACTTC
CDR3 protein: CASSRQEGYYEQYF
V gene: TRBV6-1
clone size: few
J gene: TRBJ2-7
D gene: NA

CDR3 DNA: TGTGCCAGCAGTTACGGAAGTCGAGAGCAGTACTTC
CDR3 protein: CASSYGSREQYF
V gene: TRBV6-5
clone size: medium-sized
J gene: TRBJ2-7
D gene: NA